This T cell receptor beta chain is drawn from a study of cytomegalovirus exposure and HLA in healthy donors. Amplification used 60 Vbeta primers and 13 Jbeta primers. Assay: immunoSEQ multiplex PCR; the TCRdb copy retains only in-frame clones and omits some. This table holds more than 95,000 clones, roughly 80% found once. The J segment lost 9 bases and the V segment lost 6 bases, leaving 11 bases of the junction unmatched. The CDR3 spans 14 residues. Germline values: CDR1 SGHVS, CDR2 FQNEAQ. V and J are TRBV7-8 and TRBJ2-7, with 10 nucleotides matching TRBD2. This receptor was identified in a man younger than 35 in good health and CMV-seropositive. Sequencing was carried out using PBMCs. Written as DNA, the CDR3 is TGTGCCAGCAGGCCAGCGGGAGGGAATAGAGCGCAGTACTTC. Its translation: CASRPAGGNRAQYF. The full variable domain, in which reference TRBV7-8 and TRBJ2-7 provide the parts outside the CDR3, is GAGVSQSPRYKVAKRGQDVALRCDPISGHVSLFWYQQALGQGPEFLTYFQNEAQLDKSGLPSDRFFAERPEGSVSTLKIQRTQQEDSAVYLCASRPAGGNRAQYFGPGTRLTVT.